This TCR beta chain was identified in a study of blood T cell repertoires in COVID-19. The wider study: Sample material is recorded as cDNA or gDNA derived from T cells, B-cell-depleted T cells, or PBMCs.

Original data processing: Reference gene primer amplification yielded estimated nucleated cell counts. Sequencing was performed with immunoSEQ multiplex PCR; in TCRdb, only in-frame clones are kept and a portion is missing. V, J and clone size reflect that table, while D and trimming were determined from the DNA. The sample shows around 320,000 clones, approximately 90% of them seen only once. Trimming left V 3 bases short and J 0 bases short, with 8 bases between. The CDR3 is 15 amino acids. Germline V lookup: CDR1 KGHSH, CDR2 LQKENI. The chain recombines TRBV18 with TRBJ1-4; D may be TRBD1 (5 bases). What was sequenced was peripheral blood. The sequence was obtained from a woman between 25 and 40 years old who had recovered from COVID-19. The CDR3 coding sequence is TGTGCCAGCTCACCTCAACAGGCAACTAATGAAAAACTGTTTTTT. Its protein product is CASSPQQATNEKLFF.